This T cell receptor beta chain was sequenced for a study of radiotherapy plus CTLA-4 blockade in lung cancer. Study as a whole: Objective responses were seen in 18% of patients, disease control in approximately 29%.

On this clone: As yet, its antigen is unknown.

After removal of 4 bases from V and 3 bases from J, the junction contained 11 bases not matched to a gene. Germline CDR1 is SGHDT and CDR2 is YYEEEE. The CDR3 extends over 16 amino acids. Focal radiation and CTLA-4 blockade (ipilimumab) were tested in chemo-refractory metastatic non-small-cell lung cancer patients. Data came from immunoSEQ multiplex PCR; TCRdb stores just in-frame clones and leaves some out. The profile shows about 80,000 clones, more than 75% of them singletons. Study outcomes and limitations: In blood, tumor-derived TCR clones expanded after radiotherapy plus ipilimumab. In blood, early T cell clone dynamics reportedly predicted response best, together with interferon-beta.

The gene calls are TRBV5-6 and TRBJ1-2; 8 nucleotides match TRBD1. Here the sequenced sample was peripheral blood, taken from a patient treated with radiotherapy plus ipilimumab. The sequence was obtained from a human donor with non-small cell lung cancer who had a partial response to radiotherapy plus ipilimumab. The CDR3 DNA is TGTGCCAGCAGCCGAGCCCTGGACAGGGAAGACTATGGCTACACCTTC. This encodes CASSRALDREDYGYTF.